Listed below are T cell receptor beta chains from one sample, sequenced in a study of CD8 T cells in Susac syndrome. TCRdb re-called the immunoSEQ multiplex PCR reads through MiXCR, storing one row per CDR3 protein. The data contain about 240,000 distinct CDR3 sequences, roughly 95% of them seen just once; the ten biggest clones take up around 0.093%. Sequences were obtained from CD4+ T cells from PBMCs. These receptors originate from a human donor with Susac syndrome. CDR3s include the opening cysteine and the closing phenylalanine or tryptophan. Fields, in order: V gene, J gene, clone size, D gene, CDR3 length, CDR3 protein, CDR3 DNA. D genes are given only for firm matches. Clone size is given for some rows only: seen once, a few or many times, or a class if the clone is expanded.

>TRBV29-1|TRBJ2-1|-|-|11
CSVEGPDEQFF
TGCAGCGTTGAAGGGCCCGATGAGCAGTTCTTC
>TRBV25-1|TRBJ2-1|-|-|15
CASSWRQALNNEQFF
TGTGCCAGCAGTTGGCGACAGGCCCTCAACAATGAGCAGTTCTTC
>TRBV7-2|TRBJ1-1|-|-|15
CASSYAPGADTEAFF
TGTGCCAGCAGCTATGCTCCGGGGGCGGACACTGAAGCTTTCTTT
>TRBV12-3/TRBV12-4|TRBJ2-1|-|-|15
CASSPRRGSYNEQFF
TGTGCCAGCAGCCCTAGACGAGGCTCCTACAATGAGCAGTTCTTC
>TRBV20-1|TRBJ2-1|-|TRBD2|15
CSARGLGLAANEQFF
TGCAGTGCTAGGGGCTTGGGGCTAGCGGCCAATGAGCAGTTCTTC
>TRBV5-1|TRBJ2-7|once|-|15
CASSLVPSLSYEQYF
TGCGCCAGCAGCTTGGTTCCCTCTCTCTCCTACGAGCAGTACTTC
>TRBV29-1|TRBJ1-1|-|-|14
CSAKGGLVNTEAFF
TGCAGCGCGAAGGGAGGGCTCGTTAACACTGAAGCTTTCTTT
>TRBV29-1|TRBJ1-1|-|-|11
CSVGHHYEAFF
TGCAGCGTTGGACACCATTATGAAGCTTTCTTT
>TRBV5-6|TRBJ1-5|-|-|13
CASSSTGSQPQHF
TGTGCCAGCAGCTCTACAGGGAGCCAGCCCCAGCATTTT
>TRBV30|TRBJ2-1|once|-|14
CAWRGGRSYNEQFF
TGTGCCTGGAGAGGCGGTAGGTCCTACAATGAGCAGTTCTTC
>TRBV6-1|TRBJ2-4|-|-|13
CASSPRLQNIQYF
TGTGCCAGCAGTCCCCGGCTTCAAAACATTCAGTACTTC
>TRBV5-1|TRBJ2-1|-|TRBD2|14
CASSVGLAAPGQFF
TGCGCCAGCAGCGTGGGACTAGCGGCCCCGGGGCAGTTCTTC
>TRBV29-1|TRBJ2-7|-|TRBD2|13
CSVGTSGAYEQYF
TGCAGCGTTGGTACTAGCGGGGCCTACGAGCAGTACTTC
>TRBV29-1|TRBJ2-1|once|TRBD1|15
CSVENSGTGVHEQFF
TGCAGCGTTGAAAATTCCGGGACAGGGGTCCATGAGCAGTTCTTC
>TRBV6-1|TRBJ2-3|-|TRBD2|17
CATLTRPQREGTDTQYF
TGTGCCACCCTAACCCGGCCGCAGCGGGAGGGCACAGATACGCAGTATTTT
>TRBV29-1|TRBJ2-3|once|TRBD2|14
CSVSSGGPPDTQYF
TGCAGCGTCTCTAGCGGGGGACCCCCAGATACGCAGTATTTT
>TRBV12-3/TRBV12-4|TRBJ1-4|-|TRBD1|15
CASNLRDSRNEKLFF
TGTGCCAGCAATTTGCGGGACAGCCGTAATGAAAAACTGTTTTTT
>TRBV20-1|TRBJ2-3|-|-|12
CSARSGGDTQYF
TGCAGTGCTAGGAGTGGTGGGGATACGCAGTATTTT
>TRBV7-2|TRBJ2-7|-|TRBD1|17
CASSLAHLGTGAYEQYF
TGTGCCAGCAGCTTAGCGCATCTCGGGACAGGGGCCTACGAGCAGTACTTC
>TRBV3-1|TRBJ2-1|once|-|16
CASSHVIVASYNEQFF
TGTGCCAGCAGCCATGTTATAGTAGCATCCTACAATGAGCAGTTCTTC
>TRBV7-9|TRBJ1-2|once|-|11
CASSPELGYTF
TGTGCCAGCAGCCCCGAGCTCGGCTACACCTTC
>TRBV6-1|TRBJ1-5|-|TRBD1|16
CASKDRTGAGNQPQHF
TGTGCCAGCAAGGACAGGACAGGGGCCGGCAATCAGCCCCAGCATTTT
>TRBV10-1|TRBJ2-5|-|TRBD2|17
CASSPLGLAGVPETQYF
TGCGCCAGCAGCCCCCTAGGACTAGCGGGAGTCCCAGAGACCCAGTACTTC
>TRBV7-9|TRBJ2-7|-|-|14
CASRPTLGFYEQYF
TGTGCCAGCAGACCGACCCTGGGCTTCTACGAGCAGTACTTC
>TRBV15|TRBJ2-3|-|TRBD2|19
CATSLGSGSAGFSTDTQYF
TGTGCCACCAGCCTAGGTAGCGGGAGTGCGGGATTTAGCACAGATACGCAGTATTTT
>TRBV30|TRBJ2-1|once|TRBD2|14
CAWTSGSGYNEQFF
TGTGCCTGGACCAGCGGGAGTGGCTACAATGAGCAGTTCTTC